This T cell receptor (beta chain) was observed in a study of beta chain features in type 1 diabetes. Broader study findings: Sequencing of cDNA might inflate the share of cells that strongly express TCR. Within the patient group, naive, central memory and Treg TCRB repertoires appeared more similar to each other than within healthy donors.

V shed 4 bases and J 7 bases; nucleotides not matched to a gene: 7. The V gene's germline CDR1 is SGHRS and CDR2 YFSETQ. The CDR3 is made up of 15 amino acids. With regard to this clone: The antigen is unknown. The sample holds other DNA sequences that translate to the same CDR3.

Every isolated RNA sample was fully reverse transcribed, so sequencing captured expressed TCRB transcripts. Samples of naive, central memory and regulatory T cells yielded a mean of around 3.4 million reads. The method was immunoSEQ multiplex PCR; TCRdb's version includes in-frame clones alone and lacks a portion of them. The data hold 350,000 or so clones, with around 20% observed a single time. Sequencing was carried out using naive CD4+ T cells from blood. The chain combines TRBV5-1 with TRBJ2-1, with 11 bases fitting TRBD2. The receptor was derived from a woman younger than 35 in good health. The CDR3 DNA sequence: TGCGCCAGCAGCCCTGGGACTAGCGGCGGAAATGAGCAGTTCTTC. This encodes CASSPGTSGGNEQFF.